The 26 T cell receptor beta chains listed next were all sequenced from one sample in a study of early T cells in non-severe SARS-CoV-2 infection. TCRdb reprocessed the 5' RACE reads with MiXCR, giving one entry per CDR3 protein. Of about 60,000 distinct CDR3 sequences detected, approximately 9.2% appear once; the ten largest clones hold roughly 3.2%. Sequences were obtained from whole blood. All receptors come from an adult who was a healthcare worker with PCR-confirmed SARS-CoV-2 infection or an uninfected control (not recorded which).

A few counts support this clonotype. The CDR3 spells CASAWQGISTDTQYF. The DNA of the CDR3 is TGTGCCAGTGCCTGGCAGGGTATTAGCACAGATACGCAGTATTTT. J is TRBJ2-3 and V is TRBV2, with D perhaps TRBD1 (5 bases). Germline V gene data show CDR1 as SNHLY and CDR2 as FYNNEI. This CDR3 has 15 amino acids. V gave up 9 bases and J gave up 0 bases, with 16 bases separating them.

There are many counts of this clonotype. The chain carries TRBV5-1 and TRBJ2-7, with D perhaps matching TRBD1 or TRBD2 (5 bases each). V was clipped by 0 bases and J by 3 bases, with 13 bases between them. The CDR3 consists of 15 residues. The germline CDR1 and CDR2 sequences are SGHRS and YFSETQ. CDR3 sequence (DNA): TGCGCCAGCAGCTTGGCCCTCGGGGCCAACTACGAGCAGTACTTC. This translates into CASSLALGANYEQYF.

This clonotype has ten or more counts. The chain combines TRBV15 with TRBJ2-1; D ambiguous. Trimming shortened V by 6 bases and J by 1 base, and 7 bases separated the two germline ends. CDR3 length equals 13 residues. Germline V gene lookup returns CDR1 LNHNV and CDR2 YYDKDF (reference sequence). As DNA, the CDR3 is TGTGCCACCAGAGGACGGTCCTACAATGAGCAGTTCTTC. Its protein product is CATRGRSYNEQFF.

This clonotype came up many times. The chain carries TRBV18 and TRBJ2-3, with D perhaps assigned TRBD1 or TRBD2 (5 bases each). The germline V gene encodes CDR1 KGHSH and CDR2 LQKENI. The CDR3 totals 16 residues. Deletions cut 2 bases from V and 4 bases from J, with 16 bases between. The CDR3 region has the DNA TGTGCCAGCTCACCATCTTACAGAGGGGACGCAGATACGCAGTATTTT. Residues: CASSPSYRGDADTQYF.

This clonotype was detected ten times or more. This chain uses TRBV5-8 with TRBJ1-1; D call uncertain. V was cut by 4 bases and J by 6 bases, with 13 bases left in between. The CDR3 is 13 residues long. Germline CDR1 and CDR2: SGHTS and YDEGEE. The CDR3 loop reads CASSHVPTAEAFF. The CDR3 DNA follows: TGTGCCAGCAGCCATGTGCCAACCGCTGAAGCTTTCTTT.

There are a few counts of this clonotype. V gene TRBV24-1 combines with J gene TRBJ1-2; D is unresolved. In germline, CDR1 is KGHDR, CDR2 SFDVKD. The V gene lost 10 bases and the J gene lost 2 bases, with 7 bases spanning the gap. The CDR3 loop spans 11 amino acids. The CDR3 DNA sequence: TGTGCCACGGAGCTGAACTATGGCTACACCTTC. Translating it yields CATELNYGYTF.

A note on this clonotype: One end of the junction varies from germline; a read error may be responsible. The gene calls are TRBV4-2 and TRBJ2-3; TRBD2 matches 10 bases. Germline V gives CDR1 LGHNA, CDR2 YNFKEQ. The CDR3 runs 12 residues. The CDR3: CASSQVAGGYFF. The CDR3, as DNA: TGTGCCAGCAGCCAAGTAGCGGGAGGCTATTTTTTT.

This clonotype was counted at least ten times. V usage is TRBV5-8 and J usage is TRBJ1-4; perhaps TRBD1 as D (5 bases). This CDR3 spans 15 amino acids. Germline V CDR1 and CDR2: SGHTS, YDEGEE. V gave up 4 bases and J gave up 5 bases, with 15 bases separating them. The CDR3 spells CASSPWDGSNEKLFF. CDR3 DNA sequence: TGTGCCAGCAGCCCTTGGGACGGCTCAAATGAAAAACTGTTTTTT.

The chain carries TRBV18 and TRBJ2-1; D might be TRBD1 or TRBD2, each matching 5 bases. The V end was cut by 6 bases, the J end by 9 bases, with 24 bases between. Germline V gene sequence: CDR1 KGHSH, CDR2 LQKENI. CDR3 size: 16 residues. CDR3 region: CASSGPNYLDGGEQFF. CDR3 DNA sequence: TGTGCCAGCTCCGGACCTAACTACCTCGATGGGGGTGAGCAGTTCTTC.

This clonotype was seen a handful of times. The rearrangement uses TRBV7-9 and TRBJ1-1, with D hard to call. V was cut by 2 bases and J by 4 bases, with 11 bases left in between. Germline CDR1 SEHNR, CDR2 FQNEAQ (reference sequence). The CDR3 loop spans 14 amino acids. The CDR3 spells CASSLSLAVTEAFF. Here the CDR3 DNA reads TGTGCCAGCAGCTTATCTCTGGCTGTCACTGAAGCTTTCTTT.

The chain links TRBV3-1 to TRBJ2-3; D not certain. The CDR3 is 11 amino acids. The V and J ends lost 2 bases and 4 bases respectively, with 1 base between them. The V gene's germline CDR1 is LGHDT and CDR2 YNNKEL (reference sequence). CDR3 nucleotides: TGTGCCAGCAGCCAATCAGATACGCAGTATTTT. Translation: CASSQSDTQYF.

This clonotype has at least ten counts. V is TRBV9 and J is TRBJ2-3; 7 nucleotides align to TRBD2. The germline CDR1 and CDR2 sequences are SGDLS and YYNGEE. V dropped 4 bases and J dropped 8; count of bases not matched to a gene: 7. The CDR3 covers 13 residues. The CDR3 DNA reads TGTGCCAGCAGCCCCATGACTAGCAGTACGCAGTATTTT. The encoded protein is CASSPMTSSTQYF.

This clonotype was seen many times. The chain couples TRBV14 to TRBJ2-1; tentatively, D is TRBD2 (6 bases). Trimming pared 8 bases from V and 0 bases from J, leaving 20 bases between. CDR1 and CDR2 from the germline V gene are SGHDN and FVKESK. The CDR3 extends over 17 amino acids. CDR3 DNA: TGTGCCAGCCCAACCCGAGTAGCGGTAAGCTCCTACAATGAGCAGTTCTTC. The encoded protein is CASPTRVAVSSYNEQFF.

This clonotype appeared many times. The chain has TRBV24-1 and TRBJ2-7; D call uncertain. The length of the CDR3 is 12 residues. V lost 3 bases and J lost 0, with 2 bases in between. CDR1 and CDR2 (germline): KGHDR, SFDVKD. The CDR3 sequence: CATSDRSYEQYF. Written as DNA, the CDR3 is TGTGCCACCAGTGATCGCTCCTACGAGCAGTACTTC.

This clonotype has a handful of counts. The chain is built from TRBV2 and TRBJ1-5, with a weak D call TRBD1 (5 bases). Germline CDR1 reads SNHLY; CDR2 reads FYNNEI. The CDR3 is made up of 13 amino acids. V was cut by 8 bases and J by 3 bases, with 11 bases left in between. In DNA, the CDR3 is TGTGCCAGCGGGACGTCAAACAATCAGCCCCAGCATTTT. Amino acid sequence: CASGTSNNQPQHF.

The V call is TRBV6-2 or TRBV6-3, the J call TRBJ1-1, with D unclear. The ends were cut back, 5 bases at V and 0 bases at J, with 10 bases in the middle. CDR3 length: 14 residues. The germline V gene encodes CDR1 MNHEY and CDR2 SVGEGT. This CDR3 reads CASSPRRLNTEAFF. The CDR3 nucleotides are TGTGCCAGCAGTCCTAGGCGTTTGAACACTGAAGCTTTCTTT.

This rearrangement joins TRBV7-9 to TRBJ2-4, with TRBD1 identical over 10 bases. The CDR3 runs 13 residues. Germline CDR1 SEHNR, CDR2 FQNEAQ (reference sequence). V lost 5 bases, J lost 10 bases, and 5 bases stayed unmatched. The CDR3 here is CASSQGQGIIQYF. Written as DNA, the CDR3 is TGTGCCAGCAGCCAGGGACAGGGGATAATTCAGTACTTC.

Many counts were recorded for this clonotype. The V call is TRBV6-4, the J call TRBJ2-1; TRBD2 agrees at 9 bases. V gave up 2 bases and J gave up 9 bases; unmatched junction bases: 11. The CDR3 is 16 amino acids. CDR1 is MRHNA and CDR2 is SNTAGT in the germline V gene. The CDR3 nucleotides read TGTGCCAGCAGTGACACCCCCATGGCGGGAGGGGGTGAGCAGTTCTTC. Its translation is CASSDTPMAGGGEQFF.

This clonotype was recorded a few times. The CDR3 region has the DNA TGTGCCAGCAGCTTTAACGAGAACACTGAAGCTTTCTTT. The encoded protein is CASSFNENTEAFF. The chain employs TRBV11-2 and TRBJ1-1; D remains unclear. This CDR3 has 13 amino acids. From germline, CDR1 is SGHAT and CDR2 FQNNGV. V dropped 3 bases and J dropped 1 base, with 6 bases sitting between them.

The chain couples TRBV5-1 to TRBJ2-5; 7 bases match TRBD1. Germline V gives CDR1 SGHRS, CDR2 YFSETQ. The CDR3 is 14 residues long. J was trimmed by 2 bases and V by 6 bases; bases with no gene match: 7. Written as DNA, the CDR3 is TGCGCCAGCACCCAACCAGGGGGACAAGAGACCCAGTACTTC. This encodes CASTQPGGQETQYF.

This clonotype appeared many times. The chain carries TRBV5-5 and TRBJ2-5, with D perhaps TRBD2 (6 bases). The CDR3 loop spans 15 amino acids. V was cut by 5 bases and J by 2 bases, with 16 bases left in between. Germline CDR1 and CDR2: SGHKS and YYEKEE (reference sequence). In DNA, the CDR3 is TGTGCCAGCAGATTCACCGGGACTCAACAAGAGACCCAGTACTTC. Translated, it gives CASRFTGTQQETQYF.

V usage is TRBV29-1 and J usage is TRBJ2-1; the match to TRBD1 covers 9 bases. Per germline, CDR1 SQVTM and CDR2 ANQGSEA. Trimming took 3 bases from V and 6 from J; bases not matched to a gene: 6. This CDR3 is built from 14 residues. CDR3 sequence reads: CSVDPGQGFNEQFF. The CDR3 coding sequence is TGCAGCGTTGACCCGGGACAGGGTTTCAATGAGCAGTTCTTC.

This clonotype was picked up many times. V gene TRBV20-1 combines with J gene TRBJ1-1; D is unclear. From germline, CDR1 is DFQATT and CDR2 SNEGSKA (reference sequence). V gave up 0 bases and J gave up 2 bases, with 10 bases separating them. CDR3 size: 14 residues. CDR3 region: CSARDSWRNTEAFF. CDR3 sequence (DNA): TGCAGTGCTAGAGACTCCTGGAGAAACACTGAAGCTTTCTTT.

The V gene is TRBV5-1, the J gene TRBJ2-5, with D tentatively TRBD1 (5 bases). V was pared by 0 bases and J by 2 bases, with 8 bases between. This CDR3 has 14 residues. The germline gives CDR1 SGHRS, CDR2 YFSETQ. The chain's CDR3 is CASSLGTLQETQYF. CDR3 DNA: TGCGCCAGCAGCTTGGGGACACTACAAGAGACCCAGTACTTC.

This clonotype was picked up a small number of times. The chain has TRBV28 and TRBJ2-7, with D possibly TRBD2 on 5 matching bases. V lost 6 bases to trimming and J lost 0 bases, with 15 bases between them. The CDR3 is made up of 15 amino acids. Germline CDR1 reads MDHEN; CDR2 reads SYDVKM. The CDR3 region is CASRPLGSFSYEQYF. CDR3 nucleotide sequence: TGTGCCAGCAGACCCCTTGGGAGTTTCTCCTACGAGCAGTACTTC. The full variable domain, its missing parts supplied by reference TRBV28 and TRBJ2-7, is DVKVTQSSRYLVKRTGEKVFLECVQDMDHENMFWYRQDPGLGLRLIYFSYDVKMKEKGDIPEGYSVSREKKERFSLILESASTNQTSMYLCASRPLGSFSYEQYFGPGTRLTVT.

This clonotype was counted many times. V gene TRBV12-3 or TRBV12-4 combines with J gene TRBJ2-1; TRBD2 aligns across 8 bases. J lost 3 bases, V lost 1 base, and 5 bases had no gene match. The length of the CDR3 is 16 residues. DNA for the CDR3: TGTGCCAGCAGTTTAGGCGTTAGCGGGAACTACAATGAGCAGTTCTTC. This gives the protein CASSLGVSGNYNEQFF.